The present TCR beta chain was sequenced within a study of shared clonotypes between healthy human individuals. Unmatched junction bases numbered 10, after V lost 2 bases and J lost 6 bases. Germline V gives CDR1 SGHRS, CDR2 YFSETQ. The CDR3 has 16 residues. The method was immunoSEQ multiplex PCR; TCRdb's version includes in-frame clones alone and lacks a portion of them. The sample lists around 99,000 clones; around 68% were seen once. The chain joins TRBV5-1 to TRBJ2-1, with 8 positions matching TRBD2. The specimen was memory CD8+ T cells sorted from blood. As for subset: CD45RO+ cells pooled with CCR7-negative TemRA cells. This receptor was taken from a man in his thirties or forties in good health. Here the CDR3 DNA reads TGCGCCAGCAGCTTCTGGACTAGCCCGGAACTCAATGAGCAGTTCTTC. Protein sequence: CASSFWTSPELNEQFF.